Following are 19 T cell receptor beta chains from one sample sequenced in a study of OX40 agonist ivuxolimab in advanced cancers. The protocol was immunoSEQ multiplex PCR, while the TCRdb copy is restricted to in-frame clones and leaves out a portion. The sample lists 43,000 or so clones; 80% to 90% were seen once. Sequenced here: CD4+ or CD8+ T cells sorted from blood, sampled in a trial of the OX40 agonist ivuxolimab. These receptors were collected from an adult with an advanced solid tumor such as melanoma, head and neck, liver or kidney cancer.

The genes are TRBV6-5 and TRBJ2-1; 14 bases are a match to TRBD2. The germline V gene has CDR1 MNHEY and CDR2 SVGAGI. V lost 6 bases to trimming and J lost 9 bases; unmatched junction nucleotides: 7. This CDR3 is built from 15 residues. CDR3 sequence reads: CASSPGLAGVSEQFF. In DNA, the CDR3 is TGTGCCAGCAGCCCGGGACTAGCGGGAGTTAGTGAGCAGTTCTTC.

The chain joins TRBV5-1 to TRBJ1-1; no reliable D call. The CDR3 loop spans 14 amino acids. V was trimmed by 0 bases and J by 5 bases, leaving 11 bases between them. The germline gives CDR1 SGHRS, CDR2 YFSETQ. The CDR3 spells CASSLASLGTEAFF. CDR3 in DNA: TGCGCCAGCAGCTTGGCCTCGCTGGGGACTGAAGCTTTCTTT.

This chain uses TRBV18 with TRBJ2-2; no firm D call. V lost 0 bases and J 6 bases, leaving 14 bases between the germline ends. The CDR3 has 16 amino acids. Germline CDR1 KGHSH, CDR2 LQKENI. CDR3 region: CASSPPVAQSAGELFF. The DNA for the CDR3 is TGTGCCAGCTCACCACCTGTGGCACAGTCGGCCGGGGAGCTGTTTTTT.

The chain uses TRBV10-3 and TRBJ1-5; 9 bases fit TRBD1. Germline-derived CDR1 and CDR2 are ENHRY and SYGVKD. The J segment lost 4 bases and the V segment lost 4 bases, leaving 2 bases of the junction unmatched. The CDR3 is made up of 14 amino acids. The CDR3 nucleotides are TGTGCCATCAGTGTGGACAGGGGTAATCAGCCCCAGCATTTT. Amino acids: CAISVDRGNQPQHF.

CDR3 sequence (DNA): TGTGCCAGCAGCTTAGCGTCGGGATATGGCTACACCTTC. It encodes CASSLASGYGYTF. The chain is built from TRBV7-6 and TRBJ1-2; no firm D call. Trimming removed 0 bases from V and 5 bases from J, with 7 bases in between. Germline V gives CDR1 SGHVS, CDR2 FNYEAQ. The CDR3 length is 13 residues.

This chain connects TRBV5-4 to TRBJ2-7; tentatively, D is TRBD2 (5 bases). The CDR3 covers 13 residues. Germline lookup yields CDR1 SGHNT and CDR2 YYREEE (reference sequence). V gave up 4 bases and J gave up 6 bases, with 14 bases separating them. The CDR3 sequence is CASSQDFPSEQYF. CDR3 in DNA: TGTGCCAGCAGCCAGGACTTCCCAAGCGAGCAGTACTTC.

This chain uses TRBV19 with TRBJ2-7, with 8 bases fitting TRBD1. With 5 bases clipped from V and 4 bases from J, the junction kept 10 bases outside the gene matches. CDR3 length: 15 residues. CDR1 is LNHDA and CDR2 is SQIVND in the germline V gene (reference sequence). CDR3 DNA sequence: TGTGCCAGTAGTTCTAACCGACAGGGGCAGTACGAGCAGTACTTC. Translating gives CASSSNRQGQYEQYF.

V gene TRBV19 combines with J gene TRBJ2-1, with 8 bases fitting TRBD2. Unmatched junction bases numbered 12, after V lost 5 bases and J lost 3 bases. The germline gives CDR1 LNHDA, CDR2 SQIVND (reference sequence). This CDR3 contains 17 residues. The CDR3 nucleotides read TGTGCCAGTAGTCTCTGGTTCGCGGGAGGCCGCTACAATGAGCAGTTCTTC. Its translation is CASSLWFAGGRYNEQFF. Filled out from reference TRBV19 and TRBJ2-1, the complete variable domain reads DGGITQSPKYLFRKEGQNVTLSCEQNLNHDAMYWYRQDPGQGLRLIYYSQIVNDFQKGDIAEGYSVSREKKESFPLTVTSAQKNPTAFYLCASSLWFAGGRYNEQFFGPGTRLTVL.

J is TRBJ1-5 and V is TRBV5-6; D is unresolved. The CDR3 is 16 amino acids. Trimming removed 1 base at V and 0 bases at J, with 11 bases between. In germline, CDR1 is SGHDT, CDR2 YYEEEE. The CDR3 reads CASSLFQPYSNQPQHF. CDR3 coding DNA: TGTGCCAGCAGCTTGTTCCAGCCTTATAGCAATCAGCCCCAGCATTTT.

This chain links TRBV14 with TRBJ1-2, with TRBD1 identical over 7 bases. The CDR3 has 14 residues. The germline V gene encodes CDR1 SGHDN and CDR2 FVKESK. V trimming: 2 bases; J trimming: 4 bases; junction bases outside the gene matches: 4. The CDR3 loop is CASSQRTGAYGYTF. The DNA for the CDR3 is TGTGCCAGCAGCCAAAGGACAGGAGCCTATGGCTACACCTTC.

The chain has TRBV7-9 and TRBJ2-3, with 10 bases fitting TRBD2. The CDR3 is 16 amino acids. V lost 1 base to trimming and J lost 1 base; unmatched junction nucleotides: 2. The germline gives CDR1 SEHNR, CDR2 FQNEAQ (reference sequence). CDR3 nucleotide sequence: TGTGCCAGCAGCTTAGTAGCGGGAGGTGGCACAGATACGCAGTATTTT. Residues: CASSLVAGGGTDTQYF.

This clone was recorded only once. The chain uses TRBV5-6 and TRBJ2-7; 9 positions agree with TRBD1. Germline lookup yields CDR1 SGHDT and CDR2 YYEEEE. V lost 3 bases, J lost 6 bases, and 7 bases stayed unmatched. The CDR3 extends over 14 amino acids. The CDR3 coding sequence is TGTGCCAGCAGCTGGGGGACAGGGTCTGGCGAGCAGTACTTC. This encodes CASSWGTGSGEQYF.

The V and J genes are TRBV6-6 and TRBJ2-5; D is ambiguous. The J call is in doubt because the DNA end fits TRBJ2-7 better. Per the germline V gene, CDR1 is MNHNY and CDR2 is SVGAGI (reference sequence). There are 12 residues in the CDR3. CDR3 nucleotides: TGTGCCAGCAGTCCGCGGCTCTACGAGCAGTACTTC. Protein product: CASSPRLYEQYF.

In its sample, this clone was seen once. The chain uses TRBV28 and TRBJ1-4; 8 nucleotides line up with TRBD1. The junction had 9 bases not matched to a gene; V was cut back by 5 bases and J by 7 bases. This CDR3 has 15 residues. Germline loops: CDR1 MDHEN, CDR2 SYDVKM. The CDR3 bases are TGTGCCAGCAGTGACCTCGACAGGGGTAGTGAAAAACTGTTTTTT. It translates to CASSDLDRGSEKLFF.

This chain joins TRBV7-2 and TRBJ2-1; D not certain. The CDR3 consists of 14 residues. Between the trimmed V and J ends, which lost 5 bases and 3 bases, there was a span of 11 bases. In germline, CDR1 is SGHTA, CDR2 FQGNSA. The CDR3 region is CASSQAGLYNEQFF. The CDR3 DNA is TGTGCCAGCAGCCAGGCCGGTCTCTACAATGAGCAGTTCTTC.

V is TRBV5-1 and J is TRBJ1-6; D is unresolved. Germline CDR1 is SGHRS and CDR2 is YFSETQ. CDR3 length: 14 residues. The V gene lost 0 bases and the J gene lost 7 bases, with 8 bases spanning the gap. The CDR3 DNA reads as TGCGCCAGCAGCTTGGATGGAGGAAATTCACCCCTCCACTTT. Translating gives CASSLDGGNSPLHF.

This chain joins TRBV28 and TRBJ1-2; D gene unclear. The V gene lost 2 bases and the J gene lost 8 bases, with 9 bases spanning the gap. The germline gives CDR1 MDHEN, CDR2 SYDVKM. CDR3 length: 12 residues. The CDR3, as DNA: TGTGCCAGCAGTTTAGTTGGGCTCGGCTACACCTTC. Translated, it gives CASSLVGLGYTF.

The chain has TRBV28 and TRBJ1-2, with D possibly matching TRBD1 (6 bases). Germline-derived CDR1 and CDR2 are MDHEN and SYDVKM. V was clipped by 11 bases and J by 7 bases, with 20 bases between them. The CDR3 runs to 13 residues. This chain's CDR3 is CALLRGDGGGYTF. The CDR3 DNA reads TGTGCCCTCCTGAGGGGGGATGGTGGTGGCTACACCTTC.

The chain joins TRBV28 to TRBJ2-7, with unresolved D. Germline V gene lookup returns CDR1 MDHEN and CDR2 SYDVKM. This CDR3 spans 12 amino acids. Deletions cut 6 bases from V and 1 base from J, with 7 bases between. CDR3 sequence: CASRGPSYEQYF. The CDR3 DNA reads as TGTGCCAGCAGAGGGCCGTCCTACGAGCAGTACTTC.